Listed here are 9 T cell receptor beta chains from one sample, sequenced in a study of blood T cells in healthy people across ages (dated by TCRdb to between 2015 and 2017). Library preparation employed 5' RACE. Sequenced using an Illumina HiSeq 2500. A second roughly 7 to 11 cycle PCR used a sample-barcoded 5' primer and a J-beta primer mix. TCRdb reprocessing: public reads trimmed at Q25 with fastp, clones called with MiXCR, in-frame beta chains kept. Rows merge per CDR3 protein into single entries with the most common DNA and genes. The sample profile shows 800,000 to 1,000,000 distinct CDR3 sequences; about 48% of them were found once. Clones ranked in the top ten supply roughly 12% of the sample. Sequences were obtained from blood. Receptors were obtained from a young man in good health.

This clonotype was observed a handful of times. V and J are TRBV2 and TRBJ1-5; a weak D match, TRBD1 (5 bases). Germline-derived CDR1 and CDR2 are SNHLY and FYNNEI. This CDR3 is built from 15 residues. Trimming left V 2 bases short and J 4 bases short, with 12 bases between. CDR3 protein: CASSERVGENQPQHF. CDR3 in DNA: TGTGCCAGCAGTGAACGGGTAGGGGAGAATCAGCCCCAGCATTTT. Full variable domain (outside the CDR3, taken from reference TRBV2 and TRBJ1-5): EPEVTQTPSHQVTQMGQEVILRCVPISNHLYFYWYRQILGQKVEFLVSFYNNEISEKSEIFDDQFSVERPDGSNFTLKIRSTKLEDSAMYFCASSERVGENQPQHFGDGTRLSIL.

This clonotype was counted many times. The CDR3 reads CASRPDPNTQYF. The CDR3 DNA follows: TGTGCCAGCAGACCCGATCCGAATACGCAGTATTTT. V is TRBV7-9 and J is TRBJ2-3; D is undetermined. The CDR3 has 12 amino acids. Germline CDR1 reads SEHNR; CDR2 reads FQNEAQ (reference sequence). The V gene lost 6 bases and the J gene lost 7 bases, with 11 bases spanning the gap.

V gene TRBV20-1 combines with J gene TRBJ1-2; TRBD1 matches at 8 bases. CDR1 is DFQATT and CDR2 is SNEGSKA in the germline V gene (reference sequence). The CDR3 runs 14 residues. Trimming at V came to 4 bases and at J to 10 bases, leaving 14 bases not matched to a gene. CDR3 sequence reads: CSAIAATGAETYTF. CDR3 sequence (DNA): TGCAGTGCTATAGCCGCGACAGGGGCAGAGACCTACACCTTC.

The CDR3: CASSLSVNQPQHF. DNA of the CDR3: TGTGCCAGCAGTTTATCTGTGAATCAGCCCCAGCATTTT. The genes are TRBV27 and TRBJ1-5; D remains ambiguous. CDR1 MNHEY and CDR2 SMNVEV come from the germline V gene (reference sequence). The V end was cut by 0 bases, the J end by 4 bases, with 4 bases between. The CDR3 consists of 13 residues.

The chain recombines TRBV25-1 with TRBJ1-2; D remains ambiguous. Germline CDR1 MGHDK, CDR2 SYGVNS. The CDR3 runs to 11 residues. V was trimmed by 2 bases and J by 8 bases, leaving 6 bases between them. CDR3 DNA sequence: TGTGCCAGCAGTGAAGGTTGGGGCTACACCTTC. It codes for CASSEGWGYTF.

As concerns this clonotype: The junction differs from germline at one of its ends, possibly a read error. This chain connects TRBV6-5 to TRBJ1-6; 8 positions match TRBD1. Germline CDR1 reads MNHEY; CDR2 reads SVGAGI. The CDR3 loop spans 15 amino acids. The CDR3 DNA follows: TGTGCCAGCAGTTACTCGCAGGGGGCGAATTTACCCCTCCACTTT. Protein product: CASSYSQGANLPLHF.

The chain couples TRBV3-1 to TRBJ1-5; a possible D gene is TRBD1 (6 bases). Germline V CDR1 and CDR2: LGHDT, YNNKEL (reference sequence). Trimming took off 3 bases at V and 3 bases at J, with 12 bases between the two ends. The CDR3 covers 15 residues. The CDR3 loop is CASSQAAGANQPQHF. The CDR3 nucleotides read TGTGCCAGCAGCCAGGCTGCAGGGGCCAATCAGCCCCAGCATTTT. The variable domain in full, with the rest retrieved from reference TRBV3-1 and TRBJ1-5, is DTAVSQTPKYLVTQMGNDKSIKCEQNLGHDTMYWYKQDSKKFLKIMFSYNNKELIINETVPNRFSPKSPDKAHLNLHINSLELGDSAVYFCASSQAAGANQPQHFGDGTRLSIL.

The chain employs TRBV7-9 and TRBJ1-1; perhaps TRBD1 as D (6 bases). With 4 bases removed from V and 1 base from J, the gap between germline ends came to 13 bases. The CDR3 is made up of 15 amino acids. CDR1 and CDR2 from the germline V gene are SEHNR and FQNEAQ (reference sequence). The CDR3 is CASSSRGGPNTEAFF. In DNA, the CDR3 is TGTGCCAGCAGCTCCCGAGGGGGACCGAACACTGAAGCTTTCTTT.

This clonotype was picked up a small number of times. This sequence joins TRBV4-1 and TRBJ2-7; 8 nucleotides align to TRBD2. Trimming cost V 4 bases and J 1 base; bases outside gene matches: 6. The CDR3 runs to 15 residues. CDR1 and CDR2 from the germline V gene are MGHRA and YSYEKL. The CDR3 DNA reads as TGCGCCAGCAGCCCTAGACTAGCGCCTTCCTACGAGCAGTACTTC. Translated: CASSPRLAPSYEQYF.